The sequence of this T cell receptor (beta chain) was determined in a study of stem cell transplantation in POMP-related autoinflammatory disease (dated by TCRdb to the early 2020s). Regarding the research as a whole: According to the study's hypothesis, the TRB repertoire gets skewed because defective thymoproteasomes impair MHC class I-dependent CD8+ T-cell differentiation and positive selection. Prior to transplant, the patients had CD4+ naive T-cell skewing, low CD8+ T-cell proportions, and decreased T-cell cytokine secretion. The effect of POMP deficiency on T-cell receptor beta repertoire diversity and CDR3 characteristics was assessed using high-throughput TRB sequencing.

On this clone itself: There is no known antigen for this receptor. The sample holds no much larger clone one base away, and base qualities are not on file.

Libraries were prepared through the immunoSEQ multiplex PCR assay. The authors processed their data as follows. Repertoire diversity was quantified with Shannon entropy, accounting for clonal size distribution. The Gini-Simpson index (Simpson_1-D) was used to measure inequality in clonotype distribution. Entries here come from immuneACCESS through TCRdb and include only in-frame sequences with V and J called. Some clones fail to appear in such tables; in the studies checked, an unresolved V gene covers under half of the shortfall, and the cause of the remainder is unknown. The DNA was the basis for D and trimming; V, J and clone size are from that table. The sample contains about 8,000 clones, 80% to 95% of them found a single time. Approximately 3% of the sample is held by the ten biggest clonotypes. General study outcomes and caveats: Across all analyzed T-cell subsets, PRAID patients tended toward lower TRB diversity and higher clonality. A restricted number of unique TRB V-J gene pairings was observed in PRAID patients. The trend toward lower diversity and increased clonality in PRAID patients was statistically significant only for regulatory T cells.

The time point label on this specimen signifies: before hematopoietic stem cell transplant. PRAID was characterized by prominent immunodeficiency alongside autoinflammation. Before TRB sequencing, the T-cell subsets, namely conventional T cells, CD8+ T cells, regulatory T cells, and T follicular helper cells, were sorted. The germline V gene specifies MNHEY as CDR1 and SVGAGI as CDR2. The CDR3 sequence holds 13 residues, the cysteine and phenylalanine included. Left in the record is the CDR3 DNA by itself, 39 bases read in frame from the first base. At the junction V is shortened by 2 bases and J by 2 bases, with 6 bases in between.

The sample in question was CD8+ T cells from PBMCs, obtained before stem cell transplantation. This sequence was found in a human donor with POMP-related autoinflammation and immune dysregulation (PRAID). The V gene is TRBV6-5 and the J gene is TRBJ1-1, with the D gene not confidently named. DNA sequence: TGTGCCAGCAGTTACGCAGCAAACACTGAAGCTTTCTTT. Its protein product is CASSYAANTEAFF.